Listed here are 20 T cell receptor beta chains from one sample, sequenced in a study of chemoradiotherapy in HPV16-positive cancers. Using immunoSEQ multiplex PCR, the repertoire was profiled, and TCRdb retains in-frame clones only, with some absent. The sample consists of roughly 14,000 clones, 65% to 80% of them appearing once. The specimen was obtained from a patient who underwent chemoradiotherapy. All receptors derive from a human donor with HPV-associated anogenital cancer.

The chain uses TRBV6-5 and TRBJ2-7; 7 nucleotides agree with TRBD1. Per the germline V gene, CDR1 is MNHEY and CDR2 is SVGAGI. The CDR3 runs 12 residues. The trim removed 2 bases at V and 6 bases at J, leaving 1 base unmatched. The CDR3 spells CASSYDRVEQYF. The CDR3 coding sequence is TGTGCCAGCAGTTACGACAGGGTCGAGCAGTACTTC.

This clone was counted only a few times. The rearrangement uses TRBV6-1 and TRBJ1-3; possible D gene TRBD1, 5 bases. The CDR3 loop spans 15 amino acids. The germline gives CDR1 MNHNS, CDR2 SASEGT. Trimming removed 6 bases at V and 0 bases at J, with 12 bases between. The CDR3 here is CASRGDWNSGNTIYF. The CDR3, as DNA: TGTGCCAGCAGGGGGGACTGGAACTCTGGAAACACCATATATTTT.

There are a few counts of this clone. For the CDR3, the DNA is TGTGCCAGCAGCCGCAGGGGGAGTAATGGCTACACCTTC. Protein product: CASSRRGSNGYTF. The chain uses TRBV14 and TRBJ1-2; TRBD1 agrees at 7 bases. The germline CDR1 and CDR2 sequences are SGHDN and FVKESK. The CDR3 spans 13 residues. The V and J ends lost 4 bases and 6 bases, in that order; junction bases with no gene match: 5.

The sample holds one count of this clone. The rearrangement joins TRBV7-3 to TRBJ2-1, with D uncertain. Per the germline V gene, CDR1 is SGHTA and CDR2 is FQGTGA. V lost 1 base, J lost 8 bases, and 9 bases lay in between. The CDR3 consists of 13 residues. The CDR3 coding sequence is TGTGCCAGCAGCTTAAATAGGATCGATGAGCAGTTCTTC. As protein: CASSLNRIDEQFF.

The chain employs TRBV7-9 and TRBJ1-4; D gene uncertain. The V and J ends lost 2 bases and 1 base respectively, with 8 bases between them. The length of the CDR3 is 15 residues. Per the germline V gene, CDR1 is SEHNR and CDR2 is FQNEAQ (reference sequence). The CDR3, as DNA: TGTGCCAGCAGCTTACCGGGGTTAACTAATGAAAAACTGTTTTTT. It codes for CASSLPGLTNEKLFF. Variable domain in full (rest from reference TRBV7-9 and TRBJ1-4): DTGVSQNPRHKITKRGQNVTFRCDPISEHNRLYWYRQTLGQGPEFLTYFQNEAQLEKSRLLSDRFSAERPKGSFSTLEIQRTEQGDSAMYLCASSLPGLTNEKLFFGSGTQLSVL.

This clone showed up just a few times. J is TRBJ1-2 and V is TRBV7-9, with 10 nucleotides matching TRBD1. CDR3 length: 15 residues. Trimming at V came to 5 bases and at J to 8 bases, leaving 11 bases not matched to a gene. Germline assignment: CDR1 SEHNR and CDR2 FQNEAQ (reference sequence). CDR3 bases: TGTGCCAGCAGCACCCAAGACAGGGGGCGAGGAGGCTACACCTTC. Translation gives CASSTQDRGRGGYTF.

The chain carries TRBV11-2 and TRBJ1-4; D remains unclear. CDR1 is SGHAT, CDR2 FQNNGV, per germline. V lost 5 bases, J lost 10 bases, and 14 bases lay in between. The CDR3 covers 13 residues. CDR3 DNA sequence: TGTGCCAGCAGCCCATTAACGGTGGGAAAACTGTTTTTT. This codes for CASSPLTVGKLFF.

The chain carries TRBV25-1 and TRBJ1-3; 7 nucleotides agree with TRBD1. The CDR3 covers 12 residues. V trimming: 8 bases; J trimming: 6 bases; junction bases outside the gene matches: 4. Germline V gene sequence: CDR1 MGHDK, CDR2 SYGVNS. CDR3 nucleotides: TGTGCCAGCTCCGGGACAGTAAACACCATATATTTT. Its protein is CASSGTVNTIYF.

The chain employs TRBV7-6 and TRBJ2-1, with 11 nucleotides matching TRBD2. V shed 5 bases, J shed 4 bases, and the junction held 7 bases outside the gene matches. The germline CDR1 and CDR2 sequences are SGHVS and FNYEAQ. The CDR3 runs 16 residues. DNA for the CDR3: TGTGCCAGCAGCCTTTATGGGACTAGCGGATACAATGAGCAGTTCTTC. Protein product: CASSLYGTSGYNEQFF.

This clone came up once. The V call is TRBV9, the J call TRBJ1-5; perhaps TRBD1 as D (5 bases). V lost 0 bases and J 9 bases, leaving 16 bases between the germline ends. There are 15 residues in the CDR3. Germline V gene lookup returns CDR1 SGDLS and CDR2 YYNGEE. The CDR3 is CASSVGAGSERPQHF. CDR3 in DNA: TGTGCCAGCAGCGTAGGAGCAGGGAGTGAGCGGCCCCAGCATTTT.

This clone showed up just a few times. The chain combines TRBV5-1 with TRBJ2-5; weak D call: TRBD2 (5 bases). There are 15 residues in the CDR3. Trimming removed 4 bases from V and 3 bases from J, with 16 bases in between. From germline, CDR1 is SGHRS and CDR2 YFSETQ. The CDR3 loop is CASSSGREKEETQYF. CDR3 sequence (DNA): TGCGCCAGCAGCAGCGGACGGGAAAAGGAAGAGACCCAGTACTTC.

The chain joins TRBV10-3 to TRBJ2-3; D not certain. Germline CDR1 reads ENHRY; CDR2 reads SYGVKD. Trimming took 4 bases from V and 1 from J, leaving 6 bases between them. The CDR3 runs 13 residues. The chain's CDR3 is CAISGTGTDTQYF. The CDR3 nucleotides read TGTGCCATCAGTGGGACGGGCACAGATACGCAGTATTTT.

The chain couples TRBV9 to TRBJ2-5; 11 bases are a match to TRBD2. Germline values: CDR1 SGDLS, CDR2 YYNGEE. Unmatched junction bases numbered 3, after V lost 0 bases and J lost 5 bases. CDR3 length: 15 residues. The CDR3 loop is CASSVGLAGWETQYF. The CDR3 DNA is TGTGCCAGCAGCGTAGGACTAGCGGGGTGGGAGACCCAGTACTTC.

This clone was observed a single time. CDR3: CASTAELSGNTIYF. As DNA, the CDR3 is TGCGCCAGCACGGCGGAGCTCTCTGGAAACACCATATATTTT. This chain connects TRBV5-1 to TRBJ1-3, with D unresolved. V lost 6 bases to trimming and J lost 0 bases, with 10 bases between them. The CDR3 totals 14 residues. CDR1 and CDR2 (germline): SGHRS, YFSETQ.

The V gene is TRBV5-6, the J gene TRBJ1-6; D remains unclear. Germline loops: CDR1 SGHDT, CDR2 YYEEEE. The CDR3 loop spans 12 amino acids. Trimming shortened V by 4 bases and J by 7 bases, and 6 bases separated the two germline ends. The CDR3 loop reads CASSLPNSPLHF. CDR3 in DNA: TGTGCCAGCAGCCTTCCCAATTCACCCCTCCACTTT.

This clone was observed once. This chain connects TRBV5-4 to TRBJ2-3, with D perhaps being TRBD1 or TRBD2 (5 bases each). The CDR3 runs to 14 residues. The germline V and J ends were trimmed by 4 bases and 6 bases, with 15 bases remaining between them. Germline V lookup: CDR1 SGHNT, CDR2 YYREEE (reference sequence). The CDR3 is CASSGRDGADTQYF. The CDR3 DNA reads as TGTGCCAGCAGCGGCCGGGACGGGGCCGATACGCAGTATTTT. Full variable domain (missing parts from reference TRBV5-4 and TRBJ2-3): ETGVTQSPTHLIKTRGQQVTLRCSSQSGHNTVSWYQQALGQGPQFIFQYYREEENGRGNFPPRFSGLQFPNYSSELNVNALELDDSALYLCASSGRDGADTQYFGPGTRLTVL.

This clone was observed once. The CDR3 nucleotides read TGTGCCAGCAGCGGGACAGTGAACACCGGGGAGCTGTTTTTT. It is translated as CASSGTVNTGELFF. The chain uses TRBV6-4 and TRBJ2-2, with TRBD1 matching 7 bases. The V and J ends lost 6 bases and 1 base, in that order; junction bases with no gene match: 2. Germline assignment: CDR1 MRHNA and CDR2 SNTAGT. This CDR3 has 14 residues.

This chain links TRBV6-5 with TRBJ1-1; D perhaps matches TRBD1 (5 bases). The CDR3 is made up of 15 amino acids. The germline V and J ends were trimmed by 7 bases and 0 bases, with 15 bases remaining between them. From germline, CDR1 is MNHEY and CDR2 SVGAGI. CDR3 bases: TGTGCCAGCACCGCGAACGGGGGGATGAACACTGAAGCTTTCTTT. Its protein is CASTANGGMNTEAFF.

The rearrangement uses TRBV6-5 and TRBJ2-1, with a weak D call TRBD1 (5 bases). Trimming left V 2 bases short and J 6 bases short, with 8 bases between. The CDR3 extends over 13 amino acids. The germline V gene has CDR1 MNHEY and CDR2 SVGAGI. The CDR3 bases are TGTGCCAGCAGTTACCGACAGCCCAATGAGCAGTTCTTC. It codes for CASSYRQPNEQFF.

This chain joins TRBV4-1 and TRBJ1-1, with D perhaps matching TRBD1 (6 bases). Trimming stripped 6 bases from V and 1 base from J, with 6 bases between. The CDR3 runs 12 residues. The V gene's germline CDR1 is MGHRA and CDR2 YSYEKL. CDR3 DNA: TGCGCCAGCAGGACAGGGAACACTGAAGCTTTCTTT. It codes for CASRTGNTEAFF.